Presented here are 30 T cell receptor beta chains from one specimen sequenced in a study of molecular identifiers for immune sequencing clone quantification. MiXCR, applied by TCRdb to the PCR reads, yields one record per CDR3 protein. Of under 800,000 distinct CDR3 sequences listed, 25% are singletons. Sequenced sample: naive CD8+ T cells from blood, with Jurkat cell RNA spiked in. Subset in this sample: FACS-sorted CD8+CD4-CCR7+CD45RA+ naive T cells. Receptor source: a human donor in good health. Some libraries in this study had Jurkat cell RNA spiked in.

A note on this clonotype: Just one base apart from a much larger clone, this may be a read error. The chain joins TRBV20-1 to TRBJ2-7; D is unresolved. Germline lookup yields CDR1 DFQATT and CDR2 SNEGSKA (reference sequence). This CDR3 is 13 amino acids long. Trimming left V 5 bases short and J 2 bases short, with 13 bases between. CDR3 bases: TGCAGTGCTGTCTGGTGCAGCCCCTACGAGCAGTACTTC. It encodes CSAVWCSPYEQYF.

Note on this clonotype: Being one base from a much bigger clone, this may be a read error. The J gene is TRBJ2-2, the V gene TRBV24-1; 7 bases are shared with TRBD1. Germline V gene lookup returns CDR1 KGHDR and CDR2 SFDVKD. The CDR3 is 13 residues long. DNA for the CDR3: TGTGCCACTCTACAGGGGTGGACCGGGGAGCTGGTTTTT. Translating it yields CATLQGWTGELVF.

The J gene is TRBJ2-7, the V gene TRBV7-9; TRBD2 agrees at 7 bases. CDR3 length: 16 residues. V lost 3 bases to trimming and J lost 1 base; unmatched junction nucleotides: 9. Germline V lookup: CDR1 SEHNR, CDR2 FQNEAQ (reference sequence). As DNA, the CDR3 is TGTGCCAGCAGCTTCGGGGGACTAATCATGTCCTACGAGCAGTACTTC. Translated, it gives CASSFGGLIMSYEQYF.

V usage is TRBV24-1 and J usage is TRBJ2-2, with 10 bases aligning to TRBD2. CDR1 and CDR2 from the germline V gene are KGHDR and SFDVKD. CDR3 length equals 14 residues. Unmatched junction bases numbered 5, after V lost 10 bases and J lost 4 bases. CDR3 in DNA: TGTGCCACACAGCGGGAGGGTCGCACCGGGGAGCTGTTTTTT. Translating it yields CATQREGRTGELFF.

Many counts were recorded for this clonotype. V and J are TRBV27 and TRBJ2-7, with D hard to call. The V gene lost 5 bases and the J gene lost 0 bases, with 8 bases spanning the gap. Per germline, CDR1 MNHEY and CDR2 SMNVEV (reference sequence). The CDR3 totals 13 residues. CDR3 nucleotides: TGTGCCAGCAGTCCCCTCAGCTCCTACGAGCAGTACTTC. It translates to CASSPLSSYEQYF.

This clonotype showed up just a few times. This CDR3 reads CAISGEPLGNEQFF. The CDR3 region has the DNA TGTGCCATCAGTGGGGAACCCCTCGGGAATGAGCAGTTCTTC. The chain couples TRBV10-3 to TRBJ2-1; D ambiguous. Trimming pared 4 bases from V and 7 bases from J, leaving 14 bases between. The CDR3 runs to 14 residues. Germline CDR1 and CDR2: ENHRY and SYGVKD.

The sample holds many counts of this clonotype. The chain combines TRBV6-2 or TRBV6-3 with TRBJ2-3; TRBD2 might be the D (6 bases). The CDR3 extends over 13 amino acids. Germline V gene data show CDR1 as MNHEY and CDR2 as SVGEGT. The ends were cut back, 2 bases at V and 5 bases at J, with 8 bases in the middle. CDR3 protein: CASSYNGGDTQYF. The CDR3 coding sequence is TGTGCCAGCAGTTACAACGGGGGAGATACGCAGTATTTT.

This chain joins TRBV5-5 and TRBJ2-7; 13 nucleotides match TRBD2. V dropped 3 bases and J dropped 7; count of bases not matched to a gene: 4. The CDR3 is made up of 14 amino acids. Per germline, CDR1 SGHKS and CDR2 YYEKEE (reference sequence). The CDR3 loop is CASSWGGLAGEQYF. The CDR3 DNA follows: TGTGCCAGCAGCTGGGGGGGACTAGCGGGGGAGCAGTACTTC.

A remark on this clonotype: A read error may explain this, as a much larger clone is one base away. The chain recombines TRBV5-1 with TRBJ2-7; D gene unclear. This CDR3 has 12 residues. CDR1 and CDR2 from the germline V gene are SGHRS and YFSETQ. V was pared by 5 bases and J by 6 bases, with 12 bases between. CDR3 sequence (DNA): TGCGCCAGCAGTATAAGGAATCTCGAGCAGTACTTC. Translating gives CASSIRNLEQYF.

The chain recombines TRBV4-1 with TRBJ2-7; the D gene is possibly TRBD1 (6 bases). The V gene's germline CDR1 is MGHRA and CDR2 YSYEKL. This CDR3 comprises 15 residues. Trimming pared 4 bases from V and 0 bases from J, leaving 13 bases between. The CDR3 reads CASSPRDTNSYEQYF. CDR3 sequence (DNA): TGCGCCAGCAGCCCACGGGACACCAACTCCTACGAGCAGTACTTC.

In its sample, this clonotype was seen a few times. The V and J genes are TRBV11-2 and TRBJ2-3; 7 bases are a match to TRBD2. This CDR3 has 16 residues. Germline values: CDR1 SGHAT, CDR2 FQNNGV. J lost 0 bases, V lost 1 base, and 4 bases had no gene match. The CDR3 loop is CASSLGGLQSTDTQYF. For the CDR3, the DNA is TGTGCCAGCAGCTTAGGGGGACTACAAAGCACAGATACGCAGTATTTT.

This clonotype was detected many times. The rearrangement uses TRBV30 and TRBJ2-7, with a possible D match to TRBD2 (5 bases). Per the germline V gene, CDR1 is GTSNPN and CDR2 is SVGIG (reference sequence). The ends were cut back, 8 bases at V and 3 bases at J, with 14 bases in the middle. The CDR3 covers 12 residues. The CDR3 is CALAGGYYEQYF. Here the CDR3 DNA reads TGTGCCCTCGCAGGCGGGTACTACGAGCAGTACTTC. Complete variable domain (other parts from reference TRBV30 and TRBJ2-7): SQTIHQWPATLVQPVGSPLSLECTVEGTSNPNLYWYRQAAGRGLQLLFYSVGIGQISSEVPQNLSASRPQDRQFILSSKKLLLSDSGFYLCALAGGYYEQYFGPGTRLTVT.

This clonotype was seen at least ten times. The rearrangement links TRBV12-3 or TRBV12-4 to TRBJ2-3; D is unresolved. The V end lost 3 bases, the J end lost 0 bases, and 7 bases lay between the germline ends. The CDR3 is 14 amino acids. CDR3 sequence: CASSLLSSTDTQYF. The CDR3 DNA reads as TGTGCCAGCAGTTTGTTGTCTAGCACAGATACGCAGTATTTT.

The J gene is TRBJ2-1, the V gene TRBV12-3 or TRBV12-4; TRBD1 aligns across 9 bases. Trimming cost V 3 bases and J 7 bases; bases outside gene matches: 4. This CDR3 has 14 residues. The CDR3 loop is CASSFRDRENEQFF. The CDR3 nucleotides are TGTGCCAGCAGTTTTAGGGACAGGGAGAATGAGCAGTTCTTC.

In this sample, this clonotype turned up many times. This chain uses TRBV7-9 with TRBJ2-3, with 8 nucleotides matching TRBD2. With 5 bases clipped from V and 4 bases from J, the junction kept 14 bases outside the gene matches. Germline CDR1 is SEHNR and CDR2 is FQNEAQ (reference sequence). This CDR3 contains 17 residues. This CDR3 reads CASSPPLAAGGPDTQYF. CDR3 nucleotide sequence: TGTGCCAGCAGCCCCCCCCTGGCCGCGGGAGGCCCAGATACGCAGTATTTT.

This clonotype has just a few counts. The chain joins TRBV5-1 to TRBJ2-3, with 11 bases lining up with TRBD2. CDR1 SGHRS and CDR2 YFSETQ come from the germline V gene. V lost 3 bases to trimming and J lost 4 bases; unmatched junction nucleotides: 4. The CDR3 sequence is 15 residues long. The CDR3 DNA reads as TGCGCCAGCAGCTACCTAGCGGGAGGCGCAGATACGCAGTATTTT. Protein sequence: CASSYLAGGADTQYF.

This clonotype was seen at least ten times. The chain combines TRBV5-1 with TRBJ2-7; 11 nucleotides match TRBD1. V lost 6 bases and J lost 9; bases outside the gene matches: 14. CDR1 is SGHRS and CDR2 is YFSETQ in the germline V gene. The CDR3 totals 15 residues. The chain's CDR3 is CASTEPDRGQVGQYF. The CDR3 DNA reads TGCGCCAGCACCGAACCGGACAGGGGGCAGGTAGGGCAGTACTTC.

This clonotype was observed a few times. This chain links TRBV6-2 or TRBV6-3 with TRBJ1-2; D is unclear. Germline values: CDR1 MNHEY, CDR2 SVGEGT. The V end was cut by 2 bases, the J end by 5 bases, with 6 bases between. This CDR3 comprises 12 residues. Here the CDR3 reads CASSYGPYGYTF. The CDR3 bases are TGTGCCAGCAGTTACGGGCCTTATGGCTACACCTTC.

This clonotype came up a few times. A single base separates this from a much larger clone, so it may be a read error. The J gene is TRBJ1-2, the V gene TRBV29-1; a possible D gene is TRBD1 (6 bases). Germline assignment: CDR1 SQVTM and CDR2 ANQGSEA. V lost 4 bases and J 3 bases, leaving 12 bases between the germline ends. This CDR3 contains 13 residues. The CDR3 spells CSVVTGMDYGYTF. DNA for the CDR3: TGCAGCGTTGTAACAGGGATGGACTATGGCTACACCTTC.

The rearrangement uses TRBV11-2 and TRBJ2-7, with D uncertain. Trimming shortened V by 8 bases and J by 1 base, and 9 bases separated the two germline ends. Germline CDR1 SGHAT, CDR2 FQNNGV. This CDR3 comprises 12 residues. The CDR3 loop is CASRPRSYEQYF. The CDR3 coding sequence is TGTGCCAGCCGCCCGAGGTCCTACGAGCAGTACTTC.

In this sample, this clonotype turned up many times. The chain recombines TRBV7-9 with TRBJ2-3; 10 nucleotides align to TRBD2. Germline loops: CDR1 SEHNR, CDR2 FQNEAQ (reference sequence). V was clipped by 5 bases and J by 2 bases; unmatched bases: 10. The CDR3 is 17 residues long. CDR3 in amino acids: CASSPERTSGFTDTQYF. The CDR3 DNA reads TGTGCCAGCAGCCCCGAGCGGACTAGCGGCTTCACAGATACGCAGTATTTT. Filled out from reference TRBV7-9 and TRBJ2-3, the complete variable domain reads DTGVSQNPRHKITKRGQNVTFRCDPISEHNRLYWYRQTLGQGPEFLTYFQNEAQLEKSRLLSDRFSAERPKGSFSTLEIQRTEQGDSAMYLCASSPERTSGFTDTQYFGPGTRLTVL.

V is TRBV7-9 and J is TRBJ2-1; perhaps D is TRBD1 or TRBD2 (5 bases each). The CDR3 is 14 residues long. V was shortened by 1 base and J by 6 bases, with 10 bases between the two germline ends. Germline CDR1 reads SEHNR; CDR2 reads FQNEAQ (reference sequence). CDR3 in DNA: TGTGCCAGCAGCTTAGTTGGGACCACCAATGAGCAGTTCTTC. Residues: CASSLVGTTNEQFF.

A note on this clonotype: The junction does not match germline at one end; this may be a read error. This sequence joins TRBV27 and TRBJ2-2, with 9 bases fitting TRBD2. Germline V gene lookup returns CDR1 MNHEY and CDR2 SMNVEV (reference sequence). This CDR3 is 17 amino acids long. The CDR3 here is CASSSSGGRALAGGLFF. CDR3 in DNA: TGTGCCAGCAGTTCTAGCGGCGGGAGGGCCCTCGCCGGGGGGCTGTTTTTT.

This clonotype was seen ten or more times. The chain employs TRBV6-5 and TRBJ1-4; D is ambiguous. Germline loops: CDR1 MNHEY, CDR2 SVGAGI. The CDR3 contains 14 residues. Trimming took 0 bases from V and 5 from J, leaving 7 bases between them. The CDR3 loop is CASSYSVMNEKLFF. Written as DNA, the CDR3 is TGTGCCAGCAGTTACTCGGTTATGAATGAAAAACTGTTTTTT.

With respect to this clonotype: This may be a read error, as it is one base from a much larger clone. The CDR3 spells CSVNTGASYNEQFF. The CDR3, as DNA: TGCAGCGTCAATACAGGGGCCTCCTACAATGAGCAGTTCTTC. The chain employs TRBV29-1 and TRBJ2-1; TRBD1 matches at 7 bases. Germline CDR1 is SQVTM and CDR2 is ANQGSEA. J lost 0 bases, V lost 6 bases, and 5 bases had no gene match. This CDR3 is 14 amino acids long.

V gene TRBV12-3 or TRBV12-4 combines with J gene TRBJ2-3; 16 bases line up with TRBD2. This CDR3 contains 18 residues. V trimming: 5 bases; J trimming: 0 bases; junction bases outside the gene matches: 5. CDR3 sequence: CASSAGLAGGISTDTQYF. The CDR3 nucleotides are TGTGCCAGCAGTGCGGGACTAGCGGGGGGGATTAGCACAGATACGCAGTATTTT.

This clonotype was seen at least ten times. V and J are TRBV28 and TRBJ2-3; D unclear. The CDR3 runs 14 residues. Trimming stripped 3 bases from V and 4 bases from J, with 11 bases between. Germline values: CDR1 MDHEN, CDR2 SYDVKM. CDR3 nucleotide sequence: TGTGCCAGCAGTTTGGTAGGGAAGCCAGATACGCAGTATTTT. Translated, it gives CASSLVGKPDTQYF.

Details on this clonotype: A clone one base away is much larger, so this may be a read error. The V call is TRBV11-2, the J call TRBJ2-3, with a weak D call TRBD1 (5 bases). Germline values: CDR1 SGHAT, CDR2 FQNNGV. There are 15 residues in the CDR3. V shed 4 bases and J shed 2 bases, with 13 bases lying between them. DNA for the CDR3: TGTGCCAGCAGCTCCTCTGCGACAGACACAGATACGCAGTATTTT. This sequence encodes CASSSSATDTDTQYF.

This clonotype was detected a few times. The chain uses TRBV7-9 and TRBJ2-7; no reliable D call. V shed 8 bases and J shed 3 bases, with 14 bases lying between them. Germline CDR1 is SEHNR and CDR2 is FQNEAQ (reference sequence). CDR3 length equals 13 residues. In DNA form, the CDR3 reads TGTGCCAGCCTGGCAAAAGATGACTACGAGCAGTACTTC. It yields the protein CASLAKDDYEQYF.

This clonotype came up many times. The J gene is TRBJ2-5, the V gene TRBV5-5, with 7 bases fitting TRBD2. CDR3 size: 15 residues. The V gene's germline CDR1 is SGHKS and CDR2 YYEKEE (reference sequence). V was clipped by 4 bases and J by 2 bases; unmatched bases: 8. The CDR3 sequence: CASSDVGLGQETQYF. CDR3 bases: TGTGCCAGCAGCGATGTAGGACTAGGGCAAGAGACCCAGTACTTC.